This passage covers 27 T cell receptor beta chains from one sample sequenced in a study of neurological immune-mediated disorders. TCRdb re-derived calls from the 5' RACE reads in MiXCR, one entry per CDR3 protein. This table has roughly 55,000 distinct CDR3 sequences, around 17% appearing once. Material for sequencing was PBMCs. These receptors were taken from a man aged 55-75 years in good health.

In its sample, this clonotype was seen many times. The gene calls are TRBV20-1 and TRBJ1-2; tentatively, D is TRBD1 (5 bases). Germline V gene lookup returns CDR1 DFQATT and CDR2 SNEGSKA (reference sequence). V dropped 3 bases and J dropped 5 bases, with 13 bases sitting between them. This CDR3 comprises 13 residues. CDR3 region: CSARATGRYGYTF. CDR3 bases: TGCAGTGCTAGGGCCACGGGGCGGTATGGCTACACCTTC.

The gene calls are TRBV6-1 and TRBJ1-2; 10 bases are a match to TRBD1. Germline lookup yields CDR1 MNHNS and CDR2 SASEGT. The CDR3 contains 15 residues. Unmatched junction bases numbered 2, after V lost 4 bases and J lost 0 bases. The CDR3 DNA sequence: TGTGCCAGCAGTGTCGGACAGGGGGCTAACTATGGCTACACCTTC. Protein sequence: CASSVGQGANYGYTF.

This clonotype came up many times. The gene calls are TRBV7-2 and TRBJ2-5; 10 bases are shared with TRBD2. V was clipped by 0 bases and J by 1 base; unmatched bases: 2. Per germline, CDR1 SGHTA and CDR2 FQGNSA. The CDR3 consists of 16 residues. The CDR3 here is CASSLARTSGQETQYF. Here the CDR3 DNA reads TGTGCCAGCAGCTTAGCGAGGACTAGCGGCCAAGAGACCCAGTACTTC.

This clonotype showed up many times. This chain links TRBV9 with TRBJ1-2; unclear D gene. V was cut by 0 bases and J by 2 bases, with 5 bases left in between. The germline V gene has CDR1 SGDLS and CDR2 YYNGEE. CDR3 length: 13 residues. In DNA, the CDR3 is TGTGCCAGCAGCGTAGTACAGAACTATGGCTACACCTTC. Encoded protein: CASSVVQNYGYTF.

This clonotype was counted many times. The genes are TRBV6-5 and TRBJ2-1, with 10 bases fitting TRBD2. Germline CDR1 MNHEY, CDR2 SVGAGI. With 6 bases clipped from V and 4 bases from J, the junction kept 6 bases outside the gene matches. The CDR3 runs 15 residues. The CDR3 region is CASSRGLALYNEQFF. CDR3 sequence (DNA): TGTGCCAGCAGCCGGGGACTAGCGCTATACAATGAGCAGTTCTTC.

This clonotype occurred many times. V and J are TRBV5-5 and TRBJ1-6; D may be TRBD1 (6 bases). The CDR3 has 17 residues. Trimming removed 0 bases from V and 0 bases from J, with 10 bases in between. In germline, CDR1 is SGHKS, CDR2 YYEKEE (reference sequence). CDR3 loop: CASSLDGGASYNSPLHF. The DNA for the CDR3 is TGTGCCAGCAGCTTGGATGGGGGCGCCTCCTATAATTCACCCCTCCACTTT.

This clonotype was seen repeatedly, ten times or more. The chain joins TRBV12-3 or TRBV12-4 to TRBJ1-2; D might be TRBD1 (5 bases). The length of the CDR3 is 12 residues. The V end was cut by 2 bases, the J end by 8 bases, with 9 bases between. The CDR3 coding sequence is TGTGCCAGCAGTTTAACAGGAAGAGGCTACACCTTC. Its protein product is CASSLTGRGYTF.

This clonotype has at least ten counts. CDR3 sequence: CASSPMTREDTQYF. In DNA form, the CDR3 reads TGCGCCAGCAGCCCCATGACACGCGAGGATACGCAGTATTTT. The rearrangement joins TRBV5-1 to TRBJ2-3; D is undetermined. Germline V lookup: CDR1 SGHRS, CDR2 YFSETQ. Trimming took 4 bases from V and 6 from J, leaving 15 bases between them. There are 14 residues in the CDR3.

This clonotype showed up many times. V usage is TRBV7-2 and J usage is TRBJ1-3, with 9 bases matching TRBD1. The germline V gene has CDR1 SGHTA and CDR2 FQGNSA. The CDR3 length is 15 residues. The junction had 6 bases not matched to a gene; V was cut back by 5 bases and J by 4 bases. CDR3 coding DNA: TGTGCCAGCAGCCCCGGACAGGGGAGAGGAAACACCATATATTTT. Its protein product is CASSPGQGRGNTIYF.

The chain combines TRBV27 with TRBJ1-5; D is ambiguous. V was shortened by 5 bases and J by 3 bases, with 11 bases between the two germline ends. The V gene's germline CDR1 is MNHEY and CDR2 SMNVEV (reference sequence). The CDR3 is made up of 14 amino acids. In nucleotides, the CDR3 is TGTGCCAGCAGTGCCCCATATAACAATCAGCCCCAGCATTTT. This encodes CASSAPYNNQPQHF.

In this sample, this clonotype turned up many times. The chain recombines TRBV7-3 with TRBJ2-3; a weak D match, TRBD2 (6 bases). Germline V CDR1 and CDR2: SGHTA, FQGTGA. V was shortened by 2 bases and J by 0 bases, with 9 bases between the two germline ends. The CDR3 extends over 15 amino acids. As DNA, the CDR3 is TGTGCCAGCAGCTTAGTGGGAGGAAGCACAGATACGCAGTATTTT. This encodes CASSLVGGSTDTQYF.

This clonotype was recorded at least ten times. The chain joins TRBV20-1 to TRBJ1-1, with a possible D match to TRBD1 (6 bases). V was clipped by 0 bases and J by 3 bases, with 14 bases between them. CDR3 length: 15 residues. CDR1 is DFQATT and CDR2 is SNEGSKA in the germline V gene (reference sequence). The CDR3 reads CSARDRAGVDTEAFF. In DNA form, the CDR3 reads TGCAGTGCTAGAGATCGGGCAGGGGTGGACACTGAAGCTTTCTTT.

This clonotype was seen many times. This chain uses TRBV5-1 with TRBJ2-7; possibly TRBD2 for D (5 bases). The CDR3 runs 15 residues. Germline V lookup: CDR1 SGHRS, CDR2 YFSETQ. V lost 0 bases, J lost 7 bases, and 17 bases lay in between. CDR3 protein: CASSLASSPPGEQYF. The CDR3 DNA sequence: TGCGCCAGCAGCTTGGCTTCTAGCCCTCCGGGGGAGCAGTACTTC.

About this clonotype: This may stem from a read error, because a much larger clone lies one nucleotide away. The chain combines TRBV20-1 with TRBJ2-7, with D perhaps TRBD2 (6 bases). Trimming removed 6 bases at V and 7 bases at J, with 22 bases between. Germline CDR1 reads DFQATT; CDR2 reads SNEGSKA (reference sequence). This CDR3 comprises 14 residues. The CDR3 DNA reads TGCAGTGCCACCCAAGGACTATCGGGAGCTGAGCAGTACTTC. Encoded protein: CSATQGLSGAEQYF.

The table lists this clonotype with many counts. The V gene is TRBV5-1, the J gene TRBJ2-1, with D unresolved. The germline V and J ends were trimmed by 3 bases and 0 bases, with 10 bases remaining between them. The CDR3 extends over 15 amino acids. Germline V gene lookup returns CDR1 SGHRS and CDR2 YFSETQ. For the CDR3, the DNA is TGCGCCAGCAGCTCCACAGAGAGCTCCTACAATGAGCAGTTCTTC. This codes for CASSSTESSYNEQFF. Combining the CDR3 with reference TRBV5-1 and TRBJ2-1 gives the whole variable domain KAGVTQTPRYLIKTRGQQVTLSCSPISGHRSVSWYQQTPGQGLQFLFEYFSETQRNKGNFPGRFSGRQFSNSRSEMNVSTLELGDSALYLCASSSTESSYNEQFFGPGTRLTVL.

V usage is TRBV5-1 and J usage is TRBJ2-3, with 8 bases matching TRBD2. This CDR3 is 15 amino acids long. Germline CDR1 and CDR2: SGHRS and YFSETQ. The V and J ends lost 4 bases and 0 bases, in that order; junction bases with no gene match: 4. CDR3 in amino acids: CASSLLAGSTDTQYF. CDR3 nucleotides: TGCGCCAGCAGCCTCCTAGCGGGTAGCACAGATACGCAGTATTTT.

Ten or more counts support this clonotype. The rearrangement links TRBV7-8 to TRBJ2-2; D not certain. The CDR3 contains 14 residues. V was trimmed by 3 bases and J by 3 bases, leaving 8 bases between them. The germline V gene encodes CDR1 SGHVS and CDR2 FQNEAQ. The CDR3, as DNA: TGTGCCAGCAGCTTGGAGCGTTACACCGGGGAGCTGTTTTTT. Its protein is CASSLERYTGELFF.

This chain connects TRBV24-1 to TRBJ2-3, with D perhaps TRBD2 (5 bases). V lost 0 bases to trimming and J lost 0 bases, with 18 bases between them. This CDR3 is built from 19 residues. Germline-derived CDR1 and CDR2 are KGHDR and SFDVKD. CDR3 DNA: TGTGCCACCAGTGATTTGCTTAGCGAAATTAAAACTAGCACAGATACGCAGTATTTT. This translates into CATSDLLSEIKTSTDTQYF.

The sample holds a few counts of this clonotype. The chain combines TRBV6-6 with TRBJ2-2; weak D call: TRBD1 (6 bases). This CDR3 is 16 amino acids long. CDR1 and CDR2 (germline): MNHNY, SVGAGI (reference sequence). Trimming removed 2 bases from V and 2 bases from J, with 12 bases in between. The CDR3 nucleotides read TGTGCCAGCAGTTACCCTACAGGGATCAACACCGGGGAGCTGTTTTTT. Translated: CASSYPTGINTGELFF.

This clonotype was recorded at least ten times. The chain couples TRBV28 to TRBJ2-1; D perhaps matches TRBD2 (7 bases). Germline lookup yields CDR1 MDHEN and CDR2 SYDVKM. The V end lost 5 bases, the J end lost 2 bases, and 13 bases lay between the germline ends. The CDR3 sequence is 15 residues long. CDR3 nucleotide sequence: TGTGCCAGCAGTGTAGGGGGGGAGGCCTACAATGAGCAGTTCTTC. Protein product: CASSVGGEAYNEQFF.

As for this clonotype: Germline and junction disagree at one end, which may indicate a read error. The chain recombines TRBV10-3 with TRBJ2-5, with 8 bases that match TRBD1. Per the germline V gene, CDR1 is ENHRY and CDR2 is SYGVKD. The length of the CDR3 is 18 residues. The CDR3 reads CAIGESPGQVSGEETQYF. The DNA for the CDR3 is TGTGCCATCGGTGAGTCGCCGGGACAGGTAAGTGGGGAAGAGACCCAGTACTTC.

The chain has TRBV20-1 and TRBJ2-1, with 8 positions matching TRBD2. Unmatched junction bases numbered 12, after V lost 2 bases and J lost 3 bases. In germline, CDR1 is DFQATT, CDR2 SNEGSKA (reference sequence). The CDR3 extends over 17 amino acids. This CDR3 is CSARCARTSGYYNEQFF. In DNA, the CDR3 is TGCAGTGCTAGATGTGCCCGAACTAGCGGTTACTACAATGAGCAGTTCTTC.

This clonotype was counted at least ten times. The genes are TRBV6-5 and TRBJ1-2, with D possibly matching TRBD1 (5 bases). The CDR3 is made up of 13 amino acids. V was clipped by 2 bases and J by 3 bases, with 7 bases between them. CDR1 MNHEY and CDR2 SVGAGI come from the germline V gene. The CDR3 loop reads CASSYGGDYGYTF. CDR3 DNA sequence: TGTGCCAGCAGTTACGGGGGAGACTATGGCTACACCTTC.

This clonotype was seen repeatedly, ten times or more. The chain carries TRBV6-2 or TRBV6-3 and TRBJ1-2; tentative D call: TRBD1 (5 bases). There are 14 residues in the CDR3. V lost 2 bases and J lost 3, with 10 bases in between. Germline CDR1 reads MNHEY; CDR2 reads SVGEGT. The CDR3 nucleotides are TGTGCCAGCAGTTACCAGGGTAAAGACTATGGCTACACCTTC. Residues: CASSYQGKDYGYTF.

This clonotype was detected many times. This chain joins TRBV28 and TRBJ2-2; D unclear. V was trimmed by 5 bases and J by 8 bases, leaving 21 bases between them. The CDR3 length is 16 residues. In germline, CDR1 is MDHEN, CDR2 SYDVKM. CDR3 protein: CASSPNIGPRRGELFF. For the CDR3, the DNA is TGTGCCAGCAGTCCCAACATCGGACCGAGGAGAGGGGAGCTGTTTTTT.

This clonotype came up many times. CDR3 in amino acids: CAISEGSGGVGNTEAFF. The DNA for the CDR3 is TGTGCCATCAGTGAAGGGTCAGGGGGCGTCGGGAACACTGAAGCTTTCTTT. The chain carries TRBV10-3 and TRBJ1-1; 8 nucleotides align to TRBD1. This CDR3 comprises 17 residues. The J segment lost 1 base and the V segment lost 3 bases, leaving 10 bases of the junction unmatched. The germline gives CDR1 ENHRY, CDR2 SYGVKD.

This clonotype has ten or more counts. The chain joins TRBV21-1 to TRBJ2-7. TRBV21-1 has pseudogene status. This CDR3 is 15 amino acids long. CDR3: CASSKVIANSYEQYF. CDR3 in DNA: TGTGCCAGCAGCAAAGTGATAGCGAACTCCTACGAGCAGTACTTC.